This T cell receptor beta chain was observed in a study of blood T cell repertoires in COVID-19 (dated by TCRdb to 2018 to 2021). Notes on the research overall: Samples covering the acute and convalescent phases of COVID-19 were provided by collaborators in the United States, Italy and Spain. The material from the prospective study consisted of cDNA or gDNA derived from T cells, B-cell-depleted T cells, or PBMCs. Subjects who had been exposed to COVID-19, were actively infected with it, or had recovered from it provided the deeply sampled blood TCRbeta repertoires that made up the dataset. The repertoires were made available in a free public database intended to serve as a resource for research on the immune response to SARS-CoV-2. Samples came from the ongoing ImmuneRACE study (first 160 participants) plus 1,254 subjects from 6 global collaborators. Nearly every sample came with metadata listing a de-identified subject ID, COVID-19 status, age in years and sex. Where HLA class I and class II types were available, the types were taken from metadata supplied by the sample provider, not from assay-based typing.

On this clone: It lacks a known antigen. Base qualities are not at hand, and no much larger clone is one base apart.

TCRbeta CDR3 regions were amplified from genomic DNA by means of the immunoSEQ Assay, a bias-controlled multiplex PCR. The original methods were these. Nucleated cell counts per sample were estimated from amplification of reference gene primers within the assay. To quantify the absolute abundance of each unique TCRbeta CDR3 rearrangement, sequence reads were collapsed and filtered. Productive Simpson clonality was computed per sample as the square root of Simpson's diversity index over productive rearrangements. TCRdb re-hosts the immuneACCESS table, in-frame sequences only. Its copies lack some clones; in the studies checked, an unresolved V gene accounts for under half of them, and the cause for the rest is not known. That table gives V, J and clone size, and the DNA gave D and trimming. Across this sample there are around 240,000 clones, with approximately 85% seen only once. The ten largest account for around 0.97% of the sample.

The cysteine opens and the phenylalanine closes a CDR3 of 11 amino acids. The CDR3 DNA has 33 bases and is translated from base 1. V is cut by 6 bases and J by 6 bases, and the space between the germline ends is 12 bases. CDR1 DFQATT and CDR2 SNEGSKA are derived from the germline V gene (reference sequence). Beyond this particular receptor, the publication reports: How much clinical and demographic metadata was included differed by source and by participant, and the metadata was provided uncurated.

The collaborating institutions used their own protocols to collect whole blood in K2EDTA tubes. For TCRbeta analysis, collaborators shipped samples as frozen whole blood, isolated PBMCs, or DNA extracted from either of those sample types. The clonotype originates from a man aged 40-50 years with acute or convalescent COVID-19. The chain links TRBV20-1 with TRBJ2-7; the D gene is not confidently resolved. Material for sequencing was peripheral blood. The DNA sequence is given as TGCAGTGCCCATCAGGAAATCGAGCAGTACTTC. It translates to CSAHQEIEQYF.